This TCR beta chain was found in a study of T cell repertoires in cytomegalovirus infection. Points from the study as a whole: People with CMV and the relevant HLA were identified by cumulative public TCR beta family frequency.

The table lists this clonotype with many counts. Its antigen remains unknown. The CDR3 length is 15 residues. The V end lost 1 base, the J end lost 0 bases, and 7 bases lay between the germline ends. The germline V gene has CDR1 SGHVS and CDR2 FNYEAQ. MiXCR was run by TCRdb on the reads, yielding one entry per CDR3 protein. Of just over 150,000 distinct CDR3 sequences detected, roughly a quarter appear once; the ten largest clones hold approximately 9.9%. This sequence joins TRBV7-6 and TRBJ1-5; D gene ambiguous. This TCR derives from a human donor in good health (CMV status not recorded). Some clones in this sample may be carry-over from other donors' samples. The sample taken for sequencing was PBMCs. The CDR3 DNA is TGTGCCAGCAGCTTAGGACGGGCTAGCAATCAGCCCCAGCATTTT. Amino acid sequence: CASSLGRASNQPQHF.